These 16 T cell receptor beta chains came from one sample sequenced in a study of cytomegalovirus exposure and HLA in healthy donors. With 60 Vbeta and 13 Jbeta primers, the PCR was carried out. Clones were sequenced by immunoSEQ multiplex PCR, and TCRdb holds only the in-frame ones, with some missing. The sample totals over 55,000 clones. Sequencing was performed on PBMCs. All receptors come from a boy younger than 18 in good health and CMV-seronegative.

The chain is built from TRBV6-5 and TRBJ2-7, with a tentative D call TRBD2 (6 bases). V was shortened by 7 bases and J by 6 bases, with 19 bases between the two germline ends. The CDR3 covers 14 residues. Germline CDR1 and CDR2: MNHEY and SVGAGI. The CDR3 DNA is TGTGCCAGCATTTCCGCGGGACCGGAAAGCGAGCAGTACTTC. Translating gives CASISAGPESEQYF.

This sequence joins TRBV6-5 and TRBJ2-6; D unclear. Germline V lookup: CDR1 MNHEY, CDR2 SVGAGI. The CDR3 has 14 residues. The V end lost 6 bases, the J end lost 1 base, and 7 bases lay between the germline ends. DNA of the CDR3: TGTGCCAGCAGAGAGAGGTCTGGGGCCAACGTCCTGACTTTC. This codes for CASRERSGANVLTF.

V usage is TRBV25-1 and J usage is TRBJ1-1, with TRBD1 identical over 8 bases. Germline trimming cut 6 bases from V and 6 bases from J; bases unmatched to any gene: 3. Germline V gives CDR1 MGHDK, CDR2 SYGVNS. The CDR3 extends over 12 amino acids. CDR3 sequence (DNA): TGTGCCAGCAGGGGACAGGTGGCTGAAGCTTTCTTT. It codes for CASRGQVAEAFF.

The gene calls are TRBV4-1 and TRBJ2-1, with TRBD2 as a possible D gene (6 bases). Trimming left V 0 bases short and J 6 bases short, with 18 bases between. Germline values: CDR1 MGHRA, CDR2 YSYEKL. CDR3 length equals 17 residues. This chain's CDR3 is CASSQEFGASVINEQFF. The DNA of the CDR3 is TGCGCCAGCAGCCAAGAATTTGGGGCTAGCGTCATCAATGAGCAGTTCTTC.

The chain carries TRBV5-6 and TRBJ1-2; D is unresolved. Germline lookup yields CDR1 SGHDT and CDR2 YYEEEE. The V end lost 8 bases, the J end lost 4 bases, and 18 bases lay between the germline ends. The CDR3 covers 14 residues. In nucleotides, the CDR3 is TGTGCCAGTAATAGAAGAGAAGTCTTCTATGGCTACACCTTC. Translating it yields CASNRREVFYGYTF.

The chain recombines TRBV19 with TRBJ2-7, with 9 bases fitting TRBD1. V trimming: 7 bases; J trimming: 2 bases; junction bases outside the gene matches: 6. The CDR3 extends over 14 amino acids. The germline gives CDR1 LNHDA, CDR2 SQIVND (reference sequence). CDR3 protein: CASKGDRETYEQYF. The CDR3 region has the DNA TGTGCCAGTAAGGGGGACAGGGAGACCTACGAGCAGTACTTC.

The V and J genes are TRBV14 and TRBJ2-7; D uncertain. The germline gives CDR1 SGHDN, CDR2 FVKESK. Trimming removed 1 base from V and 3 bases from J, with 7 bases in between. The CDR3 has 13 amino acids. The CDR3, as DNA: TGTGCCAGCAGCCAAGCGGTGGTCTACGAGCAGTACTTC. Translation: CASSQAVVYEQYF.

The chain has TRBV30 and TRBJ2-3, with 11 positions matching TRBD2. The germline CDR1 and CDR2 sequences are GTSNPN and SVGIG (reference sequence). There are 16 residues in the CDR3. Germline trimming cut 3 bases from V and 2 bases from J; bases unmatched to any gene: 7. The CDR3 nucleotides are TGTGCCTGGAGCCCGGGACTAGCGGCAGACACAGATACGCAGTATTTT. Its translation: CAWSPGLAADTDTQYF.

J is TRBJ1-1 and V is TRBV2; unclear D gene. The V gene's germline CDR1 is SNHLY and CDR2 FYNNEI. V lost 7 bases to trimming and J lost 0 bases, with 12 bases between them. The CDR3 runs to 14 residues. The CDR3 sequence is CASTTSPLNTEAFF. In DNA form, the CDR3 reads TGTGCCAGCACCACCAGTCCCTTGAACACTGAAGCTTTCTTT.

This rearrangement joins TRBV6-1 to TRBJ2-7, with TRBD2 identical over 9 bases. Germline loops: CDR1 MNHNS, CDR2 SASEGT. The V gene end was trimmed by 5 bases and the J gene end by 0 bases; junction bases not matched to a gene: 2. This CDR3 has 14 residues. The CDR3 reads CASSLSGSSYEQYF. DNA for the CDR3: TGTGCCAGCAGTCTTAGCGGGAGCTCCTACGAGCAGTACTTC.

This sequence joins TRBV19 and TRBJ1-5; D possibly corresponds to TRBD1 (6 bases). The V gene lost 5 bases and the J gene lost 0 bases, with 11 bases spanning the gap. Germline loops: CDR1 LNHDA, CDR2 SQIVND (reference sequence). There are 15 residues in the CDR3. CDR3 nucleotides: TGTGCCAGTAGTCAGGGGAGGGGTAGCAATCAGCCCCAGCATTTT. This encodes CASSQGRGSNQPQHF.

This sequence joins TRBV5-4 and TRBJ1-2, with 8 bases that match TRBD1. J gave up 0 bases and V 6 bases, and 7 bases lay outside the gene matches. Looked up from germline, CDR1 is SGHNT and CDR2 is YYREEE (reference sequence). CDR3 length equals 15 residues. For the CDR3, the DNA is TGTGCCAGCACCGTAGGACAGGGAGCTAACTATGGCTACACCTTC. This gives the protein CASTVGQGANYGYTF.

In the case of this clone: Within the sample, other DNA sequences also encode this same CDR3. The chain links TRBV30 to TRBJ2-3, with D possibly being TRBD1 (5 bases). Trimming stripped 2 bases from V and 3 bases from J, with 9 bases between. Germline CDR1 and CDR2: GTSNPN and SVGIG (reference sequence). This CDR3 is 13 amino acids long. Here the CDR3 reads CAWSPQGTDTQYF. The CDR3 nucleotides are TGTGCCTGGAGTCCCCAGGGTACAGATACGCAGTATTTT.

This chain links TRBV5-1 with TRBJ2-3; no definite D call. CDR1 and CDR2 (germline): SGHRS, YFSETQ. This CDR3 contains 12 residues. The V and J ends lost 1 base and 2 bases respectively, with 2 bases between them. The CDR3 bases are TGCGCCAGCAGCTTGTACACAGATACGCAGTATTTT. Its translation is CASSLYTDTQYF.

The chain carries TRBV5-8 and TRBJ2-1; D is possibly TRBD1 (6 bases). Germline assignment: CDR1 SGHTS and CDR2 YDEGEE. The length of the CDR3 is 16 residues. Trimming shortened V by 0 bases and J by 5 bases, and 15 bases separated the two germline ends. The CDR3 protein is CASSLEVQGLNNEQFF. The CDR3 DNA reads TGTGCCAGCAGCTTGGAGGTCCAGGGGTTAAACAATGAGCAGTTCTTC.

Of note for this clone: The junction differs from germline at one of its ends, possibly a read error. The chain combines TRBV5-1 with TRBJ1-1; 11 bases are a match to TRBD1. Germline V gene data show CDR1 as SGHRS and CDR2 as YFSETQ. The CDR3 runs 14 residues. The CDR3 region is CASSLDRGRDEAFF. CDR3 coding DNA: TGCGCCAGCAGTTTGGACAGGGGGCGCGATGAAGCTTTCTTT.